This TCR beta chain comes out of a study of PD-L1 blockade in urothelial cancer. Study as a whole: Atezolizumab at 1,200 mg intravenously every 3 weeks was started by patients at some point between 2014 and 2016. Notes on the study in general: For durable-benefit patients, tumor-associated blood clones expanded more at 3 weeks. Pretreatment peripheral blood TCR clonality that fell below the median predicted better survival among the patients studied.

Sample time point: pretreatment peripheral blood. Profiling relied on immunoSEQ multiplex PCR, and the TCRdb table lists in-frame clones only, not all of them. The sample includes about 63,000 clones, 65% to 90% of them seen just once. With 1 base clipped from V and 16 bases from J, the junction kept 8 bases outside the gene matches. This CDR3 comprises 14 residues. The germline gives CDR1 SNHLY, CDR2 FYNNEI. Comments on this clone: Its specificity is not known.

This receptor was obtained from a man between 65 and 85 years old with urothelial cancer. The specimen comprised PBMCs, sampled around atezolizumab (anti-PD-L1) treatment. V is TRBV2 and J is TRBJ2-1; TRBD2 aligns across 12 bases. The CDR3 here is CASSEEPTSGGLFF. Here the CDR3 DNA reads TGTGCCAGCAGTGAAGAGCCGACTAGCGGGGGATTATTCTTC. Full variable domain (missing parts from reference TRBV2 and TRBJ2-1): EPEVTQTPSHQVTQMGQEVILRCVPISNHLYFYWYRQILGQKVEFLVSFYNNEISEKSEIFDDQFSVERPDGSNFTLKIRSTKLEDSAMYFCASSEEPTSGGLFFGPGTRLTVL.